A single sample gave rise to the 26 T cell receptor beta chains below, sequenced in a study of siplizumab effects on memory and regulatory T cells. The authors cocultured the mixed lymphocyte reaction cells at 37 degrees C for about six days. What these receptors recognize is not known. The repertoire was sequenced with immunoSEQ multiplex PCR; TCRdb's copy has only in-frame clones and lacks some. The table includes about 13,000 clones, 30% to 50% detected once. The sequenced sample was CFSE-low (dividing) CD8+ T cells sorted from an allogeneic mixed lymphocyte reaction. These receptors all stem from a human donor in good health; the cells came from an allogeneic mixed lymphocyte reaction.

The table lists this clone with a few counts. This sequence joins TRBV7-9 and TRBJ2-1; 12 positions agree with TRBD1. The CDR3 is 16 amino acids. V shed 4 bases, J shed 5 bases, and the junction held 6 bases outside the gene matches. Germline-derived CDR1 and CDR2 are SEHNR and FQNEAQ (reference sequence). The CDR3 spells CASSSWDRGLDNEQFF. CDR3 in DNA: TGTGCCAGCAGCTCGTGGGACAGGGGGCTAGACAATGAGCAGTTCTTC.

This chain uses TRBV19 with TRBJ1-2, with a possible D match to TRBD1 (5 bases). The CDR3 runs to 12 residues. Germline CDR1 is LNHDA and CDR2 is SQIVND (reference sequence). Trimming cost V 10 bases and J 6 bases, with 15 bases left between them. CDR3: CATEGRDDGYTF. As DNA, the CDR3 is TGTGCCACCGAGGGCAGGGACGATGGCTACACCTTC.

The gene calls are TRBV9 and TRBJ1-6; D is unclear. Trimming shortened V by 0 bases and J by 10 bases, and 11 bases separated the two germline ends. The CDR3 spans 14 residues. The germline V gene encodes CDR1 SGDLS and CDR2 YYNGEE. The CDR3 DNA is TGTGCCAGCAGCGTAGGTTGGGGAAACTCACCCCTCCACTTT. Its protein is CASSVGWGNSPLHF.

The V gene is TRBV25-1, the J gene TRBJ2-7; D might be TRBD1 or TRBD2, each matching 5 bases. The CDR3 extends over 14 amino acids. The germline V gene has CDR1 MGHDK and CDR2 SYGVNS. V was pared by 8 bases and J by 3 bases, with 17 bases between. CDR3: CASGLDMNYYEQYF. The CDR3 DNA follows: TGTGCCAGCGGACTGGACATGAATTACTACGAGCAGTACTTC.

The chain has TRBV27 and TRBJ2-3, with TRBD2 identical over 12 bases. Germline V gene lookup returns CDR1 MNHEY and CDR2 SMNVEV (reference sequence). The CDR3 loop spans 16 amino acids. Trimming took 6 bases from V and 8 from J; bases not matched to a gene: 12. CDR3: CASSLNPSGGAGTQYF. The CDR3 nucleotides are TGTGCCAGCAGCCTCAATCCTAGCGGGGGGGCTGGTACGCAGTATTTT.

The chain is built from TRBV6-6 and TRBJ2-7, with D maybe TRBD2 (5 bases). Between the trimmed V and J ends, which lost 3 bases and 1 base, there was a span of 10 bases. The CDR3 has 14 residues. CDR1 and CDR2 from the germline V gene are MNHNY and SVGAGI (reference sequence). CDR3: CASSYISGSYEQYF. The DNA of the CDR3 is TGTGCCAGCAGTTATATCAGCGGTTCCTACGAGCAGTACTTC.

This clone was picked up a small number of times. V is TRBV7-9 and J is TRBJ2-2; maybe TRBD1 (6 bases). Germline lookup yields CDR1 SEHNR and CDR2 FQNEAQ (reference sequence). Trimming took off 5 bases at V and 1 base at J, with 17 bases between the two ends. The CDR3 spans 17 residues. CDR3 region: CASSPHLGDMNTGELFF. The CDR3 DNA reads TGTGCCAGCAGCCCACATCTGGGGGACATGAACACCGGGGAGCTGTTTTTT.

CDR3 protein: CASSEQINYGYTF. CDR3 bases: TGTGCCAGCAGCGAACAGATAAACTATGGCTACACCTTC. The J gene is TRBJ1-2, the V gene TRBV7-2; D unclear. The CDR3 loop spans 13 amino acids. Per the germline V gene, CDR1 is SGHTA and CDR2 is FQGNSA. Trimming shortened V by 5 bases and J by 2 bases, and 9 bases separated the two germline ends.

This chain connects TRBV27 to TRBJ2-5; 9 bases match TRBD1. The DNA end is a closer match to TRBJ2-7, so the J assignment may be wrong. Germline CDR1 is MNHEY and CDR2 is SMNVEV (reference sequence). CDR3 length equals 13 residues. CDR3 nucleotides: TGTGCCAGCAGTTGGGGACAGGGCTACGAGCAGTACTTC. It is translated as CASSWGQGYEQYF.

Relative to its sample, this clone is medium-sized (0.01 to 0.1%). V usage is TRBV27 and J usage is TRBJ2-1; D may be TRBD1 (7 bases). CDR1 and CDR2 (germline): MNHEY, SMNVEV (reference sequence). The CDR3 has 17 residues. V was shortened by 5 bases and J by 5 bases, with 22 bases between the two germline ends. CDR3 in DNA: TGTGCCAGCAGTCCCCTGGGGGCCAGGGGGGTAGACAATGAGCAGTTCTTC. This sequence encodes CASSPLGARGVDNEQFF.

This clone has only one observation. This chain links TRBV30 with TRBJ1-1; D not certain. The CDR3 sequence is 13 residues long. V was shortened by 1 base and J by 5 bases, with 11 bases between the two germline ends. Germline V lookup: CDR1 GTSNPN, CDR2 SVGIG (reference sequence). CDR3: CAWSGPARTEAFF. The CDR3 nucleotides read TGTGCCTGGAGTGGACCCGCTCGGACTGAAGCTTTCTTT.

The V gene is TRBV27, the J gene TRBJ2-7, with a weak D call TRBD2 (5 bases). This CDR3 is 13 amino acids long. Germline V gene sequence: CDR1 MNHEY, CDR2 SMNVEV (reference sequence). The ends were cut back, 5 bases at V and 5 bases at J, with 13 bases in the middle. The DNA of the CDR3 is TGTGCCAGCAGTCCGCGGGTTTCCAACGAGCAGTACTTC. Its translation: CASSPRVSNEQYF.

This sequence joins TRBV15 and TRBJ1-3; D not resolved. The CDR3 sequence is 15 residues long. In germline, CDR1 is LNHNV, CDR2 YYDKDF (reference sequence). V dropped 0 bases and J dropped 0 bases, with 6 bases sitting between them. The CDR3 coding sequence is TGTGCCACCAGCAGAGATCGTTACTCTGGAAACACCATATATTTT. Encoded protein: CATSRDRYSGNTIYF.

The rearrangement joins TRBV9 to TRBJ2-2; weak D call: TRBD1 (5 bases). Germline V gives CDR1 SGDLS, CDR2 YYNGEE. V was clipped by 0 bases and J by 4 bases, with 10 bases between them. The CDR3 is 15 residues long. DNA for the CDR3: TGTGCCAGCAGCGTAGTTCAGGGTCTCACCGGGGAGCTGTTTTTT. Translating it yields CASSVVQGLTGELFF.

This clone rates as medium-sized. The chain employs TRBV13 and TRBJ2-7, with 10 bases matching TRBD1. The CDR3 is 15 residues long. The trim removed 5 bases at V and 6 bases at J, leaving 10 bases unmatched. The germline gives CDR1 PRHDT, CDR2 FYEKMQ (reference sequence). CDR3 protein: CASSPAGTGDVEQYF. Here the CDR3 DNA reads TGTGCCAGCAGCCCTGCCGGGACAGGGGATGTCGAGCAGTACTTC.

This clone is medium-sized (0.01 to 0.1%). V gene TRBV4-3 combines with J gene TRBJ1-3; the D is unclear. This CDR3 is 16 amino acids long. Germline values: CDR1 LGHNA, CDR2 YSLEER. The V end was cut by 0 bases, the J end by 0 bases, with 9 bases between. The CDR3, as DNA: TGCGCCAGCAGCCAAGATCTTGGGTCCTCTGGAAACACCATATATTTT. Its protein product is CASSQDLGSSGNTIYF.

The chain is built from TRBV11-2 and TRBJ2-7; 10 nucleotides line up with TRBD1. V was pared by 4 bases and J by 0 bases, with 12 bases of the junction left unmatched. The CDR3 runs 18 residues. Germline V gives CDR1 SGHAT, CDR2 FQNNGV. The CDR3 nucleotides read TGTGCCAGCAGCTCCCGGGAAGGGGGACAGGGGAACTCCTACGAGCAGTACTTC. It encodes CASSSREGGQGNSYEQYF.

This clone was detected only a few times. The J gene is TRBJ2-3, the V gene TRBV9, with TRBD2 matching 12 bases. Germline V lookup: CDR1 SGDLS, CDR2 YYNGEE. Trimming at V came to 4 bases and at J to 5 bases, leaving 5 bases not matched to a gene. This CDR3 has 15 amino acids. For the CDR3, the DNA is TGTGCCAGCAGCCCGACTAGCGGGGGTGTAGATACGCAGTATTTT. Its translation: CASSPTSGGVDTQYF.

The chain carries TRBV21-1 and TRBJ2-1; TRBD2, the table's D call, lacks a check against the DNA. TRBV21-1 is a recognized pseudogene. The CDR3 sequence is 24 residues long. For the CDR3, the DNA is TGTGCCAGCAGCAAAGGCCCCTCCCGGACGGATAGTAGCGGGAGGGCCGGGTCCTACAATGAGCAGTTCTTC. Its protein is CASSKGPSRTDSSGRAGSYNEQFF.

The V and J genes are TRBV4-1 and TRBJ1-1; TRBD1 matches 10 bases. Per germline, CDR1 MGHRA and CDR2 YSYEKL. V was clipped by 5 bases and J by 4 bases; unmatched bases: 7. The CDR3 sequence is 15 residues long. Here the CDR3 DNA reads TGCGCCAGCAGCTCCATTTGGGACAGGGGCACTGAAGCTTTCTTT. Translating gives CASSSIWDRGTEAFF.

By frequency in the sample, this clone is medium-sized. CDR3 protein: CASSLLDGLAKNIQYF. CDR3 bases: TGTGCCAGCAGCCTACTGGACGGCTTAGCCAAAAACATTCAGTACTTC. This sequence joins TRBV13 and TRBJ2-4; no firm D call. CDR1 and CDR2 (germline): PRHDT, FYEKMQ (reference sequence). With 5 bases removed from V and 0 bases from J, the gap between germline ends came to 14 bases. This CDR3 contains 16 residues.

This clone has just one count. The gene calls are TRBV4-2 and TRBJ2-7; TRBD2 agrees at 9 bases. The CDR3 loop spans 16 amino acids. Germline values: CDR1 LGHNA, CDR2 YNFKEQ. V lost 4 bases to trimming and J lost 2 bases; unmatched junction nucleotides: 9. CDR3 protein: CASSPLAGLSTYEQYF. CDR3 coding DNA: TGTGCCAGCAGCCCTCTAGCGGGGCTGAGCACCTACGAGCAGTACTTC.

The chain couples TRBV11-1 to TRBJ2-5; D remains ambiguous. The CDR3 consists of 14 residues. From germline, CDR1 is SGHAT and CDR2 FQDESV (reference sequence). With 4 bases removed from V and 0 bases from J, the gap between germline ends came to 9 bases. The CDR3 protein is CASSSGGYQETQYF. Here the CDR3 DNA reads TGTGCCAGCAGCTCTGGCGGCTACCAAGAGACCCAGTACTTC.

This clone showed up just a few times. The rearrangement joins TRBV5-1 to TRBJ2-2; D could derive from TRBD1 or TRBD2 (5 bases each). V was shortened by 4 bases and J by 0 bases, with 13 bases between the two germline ends. CDR1 is SGHRS, CDR2 YFSETQ, per germline. The CDR3 has 16 amino acids. The CDR3 loop reads CASSPGRFANTGELFF. Written as DNA, the CDR3 is TGCGCCAGCAGCCCGGGACGTTTTGCGAACACCGGGGAGCTGTTTTTT.

This clone qualifies as medium-sized (0.01 to 0.1%). This rearrangement joins TRBV5-6 to TRBJ1-6; D is unclear. The CDR3 has 12 residues. Germline-derived CDR1 and CDR2 are SGHDT and YYEEEE. V was clipped by 2 bases and J by 10 bases, with 7 bases between them. The CDR3 DNA is TGTGCCAGCAGCTTCGGTTCCTCACCCCTCCACTTT. Amino acids: CASSFGSSPLHF.

The rearrangement uses TRBV6-5 and TRBJ2-1; the D is unclear. The CDR3 has 14 amino acids. Trimming took 5 bases from V and 4 from J, leaving 12 bases between them. Germline-derived CDR1 and CDR2 are MNHEY and SVGAGI. CDR3 in amino acids: CASSPSSYYNEQFF. The CDR3 DNA reads as TGTGCCAGCAGTCCTTCCTCATATTACAATGAGCAGTTCTTC.